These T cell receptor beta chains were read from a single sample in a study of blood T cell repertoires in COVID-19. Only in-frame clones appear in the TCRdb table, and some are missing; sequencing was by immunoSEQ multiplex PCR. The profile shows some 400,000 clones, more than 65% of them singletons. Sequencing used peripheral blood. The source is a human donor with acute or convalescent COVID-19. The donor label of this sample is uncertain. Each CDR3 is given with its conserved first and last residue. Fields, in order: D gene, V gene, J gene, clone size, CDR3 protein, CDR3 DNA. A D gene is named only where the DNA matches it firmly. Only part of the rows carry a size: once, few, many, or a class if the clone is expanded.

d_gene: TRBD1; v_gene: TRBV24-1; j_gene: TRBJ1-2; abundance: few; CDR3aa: CATSPDRGQSYTF; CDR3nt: TGTGCCACCAGCCCTGACAGGGGGCAAAGCTACACCTTC
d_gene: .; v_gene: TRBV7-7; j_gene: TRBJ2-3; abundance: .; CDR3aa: CASSLGLADTQYF; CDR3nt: TGTGCCAGCAGCTTAGGTCTAGCAGATACGCAGTATTTT
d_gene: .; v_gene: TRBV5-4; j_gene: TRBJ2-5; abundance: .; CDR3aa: CASSSLPLETGQETQYF; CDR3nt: TGTGCCAGCAGCTCCCTCCCACTCGAAACCGGCCAAGAGACCCAGTACTTC
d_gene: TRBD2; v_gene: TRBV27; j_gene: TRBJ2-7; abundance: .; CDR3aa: CASSETPSGAAYEQYF; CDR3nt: TGTGCCAGCAGTGAAACCCCTAGCGGGGCTGCCTACGAGCAGTACTTC
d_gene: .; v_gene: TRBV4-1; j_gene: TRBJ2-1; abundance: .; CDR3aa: CASSRGFSGQVYNEQFF; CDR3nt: TGCGCCAGCAGCCGCGGTTTTAGCGGCCAAGTATACAATGAGCAGTTCTTC
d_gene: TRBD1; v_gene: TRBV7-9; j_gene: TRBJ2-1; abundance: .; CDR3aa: CASSPRDRDYNEQFF; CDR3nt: TGTGCCAGCAGCCCACGGGACAGGGACTACAATGAGCAGTTCTTC
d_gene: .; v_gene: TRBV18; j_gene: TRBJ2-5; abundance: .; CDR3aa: CASSHQGTQETQYF; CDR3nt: TGTGCCAGCTCACATCAGGGCACGCAAGAGACCCAGTACTTC
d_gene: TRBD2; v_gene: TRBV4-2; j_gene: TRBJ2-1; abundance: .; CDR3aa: CASSWGRGRREGSSYNEQFF; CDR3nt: TGTGCCAGCAGCTGGGGAAGGGGTAGGCGGGAGGGTAGCTCCTACAATGAGCAGTTCTTC
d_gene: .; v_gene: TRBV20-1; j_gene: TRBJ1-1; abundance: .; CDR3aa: CSATGVTEAFF; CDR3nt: TGCAGTGCTACAGGGGTCACTGAAGCTTTCTTT
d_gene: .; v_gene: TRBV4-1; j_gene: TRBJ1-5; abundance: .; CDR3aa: CASSLIGRGVSNQPQHF; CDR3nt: TGCGCCAGCAGCCTAATTGGGAGGGGCGTGAGCAATCAGCCCCAGCATTTT
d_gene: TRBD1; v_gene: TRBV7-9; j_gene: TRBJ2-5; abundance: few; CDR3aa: CASNVLGDRGETQYF; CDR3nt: TGTGCCAGCAACGTTTTAGGGGACAGGGGGGAGACCCAGTACTTC
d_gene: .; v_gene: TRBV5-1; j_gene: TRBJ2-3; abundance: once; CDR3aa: CASAIAGPPTDTQYF; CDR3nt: TGCGCCAGCGCAATTGCGGGTCCTCCGACAGATACGCAGTATTTT
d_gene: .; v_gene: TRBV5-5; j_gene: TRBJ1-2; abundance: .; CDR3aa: CASSPAGSLDYGYTF; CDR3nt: TGTGCCAGCAGCCCGGCAGGCAGTCTCGACTATGGCTACACCTTC
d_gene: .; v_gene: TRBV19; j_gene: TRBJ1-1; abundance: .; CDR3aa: CASSIARRRRANTEAFF; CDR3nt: TGTGCCAGTAGTATAGCTCGGAGGCGGAGGGCCAACACTGAAGCTTTCTTT
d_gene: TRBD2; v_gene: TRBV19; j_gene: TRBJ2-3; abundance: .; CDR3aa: CASSRLAGVGTDTQYF; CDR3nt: TGTGCCAGTAGTAGGTTGGCGGGAGTAGGCACAGATACGCAGTATTTT
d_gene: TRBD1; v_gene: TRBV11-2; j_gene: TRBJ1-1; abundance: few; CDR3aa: CASSSGQGARRTEAFF; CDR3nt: TGTGCCAGCAGCTCGGGACAGGGGGCAAGGAGGACTGAAGCTTTCTTT
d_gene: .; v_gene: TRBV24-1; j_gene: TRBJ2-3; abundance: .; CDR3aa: CATSDLVAGSTDTQYF; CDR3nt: TGTGCCACCAGTGATTTGGTGGCGGGGAGCACAGATACGCAGTATTTT
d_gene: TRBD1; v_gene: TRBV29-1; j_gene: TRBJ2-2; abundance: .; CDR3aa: CSVGQGAGELFF; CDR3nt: TGCAGCGTGGGACAGGGGGCCGGGGAGCTGTTTTTT
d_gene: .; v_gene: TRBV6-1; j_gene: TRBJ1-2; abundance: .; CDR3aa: CASSEIGREGGYTF; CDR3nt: TGTGCCAGCAGTGAAATCGGCCGGGAGGGAGGCTACACCTTC
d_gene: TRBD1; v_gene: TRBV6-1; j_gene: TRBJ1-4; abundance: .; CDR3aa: CASSGGTGGLGEKLFF; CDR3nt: TGTGCCAGCAGTGGAGGGACAGGGGGTCTGGGTGAAAAACTGTTTTTT
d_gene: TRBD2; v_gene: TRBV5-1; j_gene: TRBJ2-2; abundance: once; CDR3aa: CASSLTSGANTGELFF; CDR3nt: TGCGCCAGCAGCTTAACTAGCGGGGCCAACACCGGGGAGCTGTTTTTT
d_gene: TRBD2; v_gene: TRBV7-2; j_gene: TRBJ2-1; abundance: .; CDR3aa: CASSLAPGTNNEQFF; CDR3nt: TGTGCCAGCAGCTTAGCTCCCGGGACTAACAATGAGCAGTTCTTC
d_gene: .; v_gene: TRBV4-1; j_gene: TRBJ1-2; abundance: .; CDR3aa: CASSQDLRSGYYGYTF; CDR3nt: TGCGCCAGCAGCCAAGATTTACGATCGGGGTATTATGGCTACACCTTC
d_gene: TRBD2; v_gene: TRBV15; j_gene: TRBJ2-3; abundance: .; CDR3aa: CATSTGLAGGLSDTQYF; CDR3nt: TGTGCCACCAGCACCGGACTAGCGGGGGGGCTGTCAGATACGCAGTATTTT
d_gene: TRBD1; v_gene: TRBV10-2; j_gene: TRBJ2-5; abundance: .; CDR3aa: CASSESRTGRQETQYF; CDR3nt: TGCGCCAGCAGTGAGTCACGGACAGGCCGACAAGAGACCCAGTACTTC
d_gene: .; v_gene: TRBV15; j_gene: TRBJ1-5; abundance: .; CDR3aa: CATSRVRQSNQPQHF; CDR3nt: TGTGCCACCAGCAGAGTGAGACAGTCCAATCAGCCCCAGCATTTT
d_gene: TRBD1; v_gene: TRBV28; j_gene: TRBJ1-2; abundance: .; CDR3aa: CASKGQGGGGYTF; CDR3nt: TGTGCCAGCAAGGGACAGGGGGGAGGGGGCTACACCTTC
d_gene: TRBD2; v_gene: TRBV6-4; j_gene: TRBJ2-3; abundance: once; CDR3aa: CASSELAGGPVTQYF; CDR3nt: TGTGCCAGCAGTGAACTAGCGGGAGGGCCTGTTACGCAGTATTTT
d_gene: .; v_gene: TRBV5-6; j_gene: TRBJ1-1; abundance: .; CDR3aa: CASSLGGSTEAFF; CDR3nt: TGTGCCAGCAGCTTGGGAGGGTCCACTGAAGCTTTCTTT
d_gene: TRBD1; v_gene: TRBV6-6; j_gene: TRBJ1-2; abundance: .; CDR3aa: CASRSTGSYTF; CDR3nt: TGTGCCAGCAGGTCGACAGGGAGCTACACCTTC
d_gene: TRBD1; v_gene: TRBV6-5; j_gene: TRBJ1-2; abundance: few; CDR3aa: CATLATGGTNYGYTF; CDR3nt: TGTGCCACCCTGGCGACAGGGGGGACTAACTATGGCTACACCTTC
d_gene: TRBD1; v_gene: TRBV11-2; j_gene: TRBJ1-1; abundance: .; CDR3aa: CASSFNRGTEAFF; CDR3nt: TGTGCCAGCAGTTTTAACAGGGGAACTGAAGCTTTCTTT
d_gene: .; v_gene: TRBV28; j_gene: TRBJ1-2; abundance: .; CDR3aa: CASSSGPSRDYGYTF; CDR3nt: TGTGCCAGCAGTTCGGGTCCGAGCAGGGACTATGGCTACACCTTC
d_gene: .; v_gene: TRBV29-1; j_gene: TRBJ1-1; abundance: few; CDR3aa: CSAGDRYTEAFF; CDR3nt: TGCAGCGCTGGAGACAGATACACTGAAGCTTTCTTT
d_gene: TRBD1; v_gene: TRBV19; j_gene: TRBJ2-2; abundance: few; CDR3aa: CASSTTGGITGELFF; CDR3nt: TGTGCCAGTAGTACCACAGGGGGAATCACCGGGGAGCTGTTTTTT
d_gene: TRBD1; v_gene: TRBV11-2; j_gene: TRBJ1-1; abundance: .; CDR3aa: CASSSSVTGAEAFF; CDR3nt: TGTGCCAGCAGCTCATCAGTCACAGGGGCTGAAGCTTTCTTT
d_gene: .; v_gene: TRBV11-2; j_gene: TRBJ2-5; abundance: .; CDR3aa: CASSRTTGVGETQYF; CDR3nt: TGTGCCAGCAGCCGAACGACAGGTGTCGGGGAGACCCAGTACTTC
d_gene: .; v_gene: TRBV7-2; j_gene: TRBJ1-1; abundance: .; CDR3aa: CASRSGGNTEAFF; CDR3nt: TGTGCCAGCAGGAGCGGGGGGAACACTGAAGCTTTCTTT
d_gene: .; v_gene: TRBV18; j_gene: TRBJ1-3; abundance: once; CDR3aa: CASSMGREAGNTIYF; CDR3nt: TGTGCCAGCTCTATGGGCCGGGAAGCTGGAAACACCATATATTTT
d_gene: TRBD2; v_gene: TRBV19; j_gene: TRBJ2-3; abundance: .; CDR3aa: CASSIVTSGGTDTQYF; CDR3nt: TGTGCCAGTAGTATTGTCACTAGCGGGGGCACAGATACGCAGTATTTT
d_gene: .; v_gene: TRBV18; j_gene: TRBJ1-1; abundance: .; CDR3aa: CASSPPNWRTEAFF; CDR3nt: TGTGCCAGCTCACCACCAAACTGGAGGACTGAAGCTTTCTTT
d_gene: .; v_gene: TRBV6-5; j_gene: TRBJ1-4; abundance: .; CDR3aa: CASSLRAGVNEKLFF; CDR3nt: TGTGCCAGCAGCCTCAGGGCAGGGGTTAATGAAAAACTGTTTTTT
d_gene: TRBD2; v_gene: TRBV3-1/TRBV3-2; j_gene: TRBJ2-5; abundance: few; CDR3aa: CASSQLAGGGQETQYF; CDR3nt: TGTGCCAGCAGCCAACTGGCGGGGGGGGGCCAAGAGACCCAGTACTTC
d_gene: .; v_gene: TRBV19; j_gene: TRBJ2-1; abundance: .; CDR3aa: CASKERRSSYNEQFF; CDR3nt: TGTGCCAGTAAGGAGAGGCGAAGCTCCTACAATGAGCAGTTCTTC
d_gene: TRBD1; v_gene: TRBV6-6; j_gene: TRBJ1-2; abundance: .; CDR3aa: CASRLDRVPEGYTF; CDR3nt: TGTGCCAGCAGACTCGACAGGGTTCCGGAGGGCTACACCTTC
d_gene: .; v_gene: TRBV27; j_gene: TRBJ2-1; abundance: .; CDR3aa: CASSFWSGSFGEQFF; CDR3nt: TGTGCCAGCAGTTTCTGGTCCGGGAGCTTCGGCGAGCAGTTCTTC
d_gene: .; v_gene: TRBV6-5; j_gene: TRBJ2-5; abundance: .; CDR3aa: CASSYSQAGEETQYF; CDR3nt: TGTGCCAGCAGTTACTCGCAAGCAGGGGAGGAGACCCAGTACTTC
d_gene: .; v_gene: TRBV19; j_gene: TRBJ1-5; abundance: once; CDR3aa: CASQLGGARYQPQHF; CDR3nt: TGTGCCAGCCAACTGGGAGGGGCTCGATATCAGCCCCAGCATTTT
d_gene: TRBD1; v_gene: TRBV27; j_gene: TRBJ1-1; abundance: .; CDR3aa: CASSARDRCCAFF; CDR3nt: TGTGCCAGCAGTGCCCGGGACAGGTGTTGTGCTTTCTTT
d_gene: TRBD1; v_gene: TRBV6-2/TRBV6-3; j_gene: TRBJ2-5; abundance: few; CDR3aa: CASSSPRTGTETQYF; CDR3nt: TGTGCCAGCAGTTCGCCCCGGACAGGGACAGAGACCCAGTACTTC
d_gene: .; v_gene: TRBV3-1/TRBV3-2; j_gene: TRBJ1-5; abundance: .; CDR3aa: CASSQGVVYQPQHF; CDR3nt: TGTGCCAGCAGCCAAGGTGTAGTCTATCAGCCCCAGCATTTT
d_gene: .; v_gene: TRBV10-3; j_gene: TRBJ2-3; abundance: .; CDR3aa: CATRWGGAGTDTQYF; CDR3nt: TGTGCCACCCGTTGGGGGGGCGCTGGCACAGATACGCAGTATTTT
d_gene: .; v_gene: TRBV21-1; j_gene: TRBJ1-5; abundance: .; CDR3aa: CASSLNRWDTDNQPQHF; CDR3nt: TGTGCCAGCAGCCTGAATCGGTGGGACACGGACAATCAGCCCCAGCATTTT